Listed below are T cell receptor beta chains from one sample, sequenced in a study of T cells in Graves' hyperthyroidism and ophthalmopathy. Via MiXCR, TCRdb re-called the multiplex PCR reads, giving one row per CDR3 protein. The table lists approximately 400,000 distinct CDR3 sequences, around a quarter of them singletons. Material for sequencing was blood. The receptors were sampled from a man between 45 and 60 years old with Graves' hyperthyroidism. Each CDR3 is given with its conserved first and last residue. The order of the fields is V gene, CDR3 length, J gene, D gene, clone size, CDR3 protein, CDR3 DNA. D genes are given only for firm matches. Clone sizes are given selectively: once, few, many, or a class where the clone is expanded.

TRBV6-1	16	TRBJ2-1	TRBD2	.	CASMGLTSGRANEQFF	TGTGCCAGCATGGGCCTTACGAGCGGGAGGGCCAATGAGCAGTTCTTC
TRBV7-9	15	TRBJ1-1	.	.	CASSLEYGPNTEAFF	TGTGCCAGCAGCTTAGAGTACGGCCCCAACACTGAAGCTTTCTTT
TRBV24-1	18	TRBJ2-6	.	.	CATSDHDRRHSGANVLTF	TGTGCCACCAGTGATCACGACAGGCGACACTCTGGGGCCAACGTCCTGACTTTC
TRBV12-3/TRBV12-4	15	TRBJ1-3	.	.	CASRRGGTSGNTIYF	TGTGCCAGCAGACGGGGCGGAACCTCTGGAAACACCATATATTTT
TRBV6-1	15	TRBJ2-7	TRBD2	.	CASSPSGTRSYEQYF	TGTGCCAGCAGTCCCTCCGGGACTAGATCCTACGAGCAGTACTTC
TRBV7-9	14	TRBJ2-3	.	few	CASSLRLVSNTQYF	TGTGCCAGCAGCTTAAGACTAGTTTCAAATACGCAGTATTTT
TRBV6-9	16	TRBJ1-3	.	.	CASSYRQRLSGNTIYF	TGTGCCAGCAGTTACCGACAGCGCCTCTCTGGAAACACCATATATTTT
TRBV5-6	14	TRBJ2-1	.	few	CASSLDPNGAEQFF	TGTGCCAGCAGCTTGGATCCTAATGGGGCTGAGCAGTTCTTC
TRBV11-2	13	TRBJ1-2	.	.	CASNKDGNYGYTF	TGTGCCAGCAACAAGGACGGGAACTATGGCTACACCTTC
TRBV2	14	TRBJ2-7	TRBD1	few	CASSVNRGPYEQYF	TGTGCCAGCAGCGTTAACAGGGGACCCTACGAGCAGTACTTC